The 12 T cell receptor beta chains below come from one sample, sequenced in a study of beta chain features in type 1 diabetes. Reverse transcription of all isolated RNA meant that expressed TCRB transcripts were sequenced. Generated by immunoSEQ multiplex PCR, the TCRdb table keeps only in-frame clones and is missing some. Counted here are around 400,000 clones, about 12% occurring once; the ten biggest clones make up approximately 0.015%. The sequencing sample was made of naive CD4+ T cells from blood. These receptors came from a man younger than 35 in good health.

A few counts support this clone. The V and J genes are TRBV9 and TRBJ2-3, with D maybe TRBD1 (6 bases). This CDR3 has 14 amino acids. The germline V gene has CDR1 SGDLS and CDR2 YYNGEE. Deletions cut 4 bases from V and 0 bases from J, with 9 bases between. The CDR3 nucleotides are TGTGCCAGCAGCCTACAGGGTAGCACAGATACGCAGTATTTT. As protein: CASSLQGSTDTQYF.

This clone turned up a few times. The chain carries TRBV29-1 and TRBJ2-1, with 7 bases matching TRBD2. This CDR3 is 16 amino acids long. Germline V CDR1 and CDR2: SQVTM, ANQGSEA. V was pared by 0 bases and J by 3 bases, with 8 bases of the junction left unmatched. The chain's CDR3 is CSVEDLAGVNYNEQFF. The CDR3 DNA reads as TGCAGCGTTGAAGACCTTGCGGGAGTCAACTACAATGAGCAGTTCTTC.

The J gene is TRBJ1-1, the V gene TRBV28, with 8 nucleotides matching TRBD1. CDR3 length: 15 amino acids. Germline trimming cut 10 bases from V and 4 bases from J; bases unmatched to any gene: 14. In germline, CDR1 is MDHEN, CDR2 SYDVKM. This CDR3 reads CATSLNHRGGTEAFF. In DNA, the CDR3 is TGTGCCACCTCGCTTAACCACAGGGGGGGCACTGAAGCTTTCTTT.

The V call is TRBV9, the J call TRBJ1-2; D gene unclear. V was shortened by 0 bases and J by 5 bases, with 11 bases between the two germline ends. CDR3 length: 14 amino acids. Germline CDR1 SGDLS, CDR2 YYNGEE. CDR3 region: CASSVDSGGYGYTF. The CDR3 nucleotides are TGTGCCAGCAGCGTAGATTCCGGAGGTTATGGCTACACCTTC.

V gene TRBV7-3 combines with J gene TRBJ1-1; 8 bases align to TRBD1. In germline, CDR1 is SGHTA, CDR2 FQGTGA. V lost 5 bases, J lost 1 base, and 3 bases stayed unmatched. The CDR3 runs to 14 residues. DNA of the CDR3: TGTGCCAGCAGCACAACAGGGGGGAACACTGAAGCTTTCTTT. Translating it yields CASSTTGGNTEAFF.

The chain combines TRBV14 with TRBJ2-2; D not certain. Trimming left V 1 base short and J 1 base short, with 10 bases between. In germline, CDR1 is SGHDN, CDR2 FVKESK. This CDR3 is built from 16 residues. The CDR3 sequence: CASSQVLSVNTGELFF. The CDR3 DNA reads as TGTGCCAGCAGCCAAGTGCTCTCGGTGAACACCGGGGAGCTGTTTTTT.

This chain joins TRBV7-9 and TRBJ1-6; tentatively, D is TRBD1 (6 bases). The CDR3 is 15 residues long. The germline V gene encodes CDR1 SEHNR and CDR2 FQNEAQ (reference sequence). The V end was cut by 5 bases, the J end by 0 bases, with 8 bases between. The chain's CDR3 is CASSDRSSYNSPLHF. The DNA of the CDR3 is TGTGCCAGCAGCGACAGGAGCTCCTATAATTCACCCCTCCACTTT.

Notes on this clone: In this CDR3 the conserved last residue, phenylalanine or tryptophan, is missing, so a read error is likely. The gene calls are TRBV29-1 and TRBJ2-2; 10 bases agree with TRBD1. V gave up 7 bases and J gave up 6 bases; unmatched junction bases: 5. Germline assignment: CDR1 SQVTM and CDR2 ANQGSEA. The CDR3 is 13 amino acids. CDR3 sequence: CSARTGGAGELFS. The DNA for the CDR3 is TGCAGCGCGAGGACAGGGGGGGCCGGGGAGCTGTTTTCT.

This clone was seen more than once but under ten times. V gene TRBV19 combines with J gene TRBJ2-7; 10 positions agree with TRBD1. The CDR3 loop spans 14 amino acids. CDR1 and CDR2 (germline): LNHDA, SQIVND (reference sequence). V gave up 8 bases and J gave up 1 base; unmatched junction bases: 5. CDR3 sequence (DNA): TGTGCCAGTGAACCGGGACAGGGGTCCTACGAGCAGTACTTC. Translating gives CASEPGQGSYEQYF.

This clone was recorded a few times. This rearrangement joins TRBV7-2 to TRBJ1-1; D is perhaps TRBD1 (6 bases). The CDR3 has 15 residues. CDR1 SGHTA and CDR2 FQGNSA come from the germline V gene. Trimming pared 5 bases from V and 0 bases from J, leaving 13 bases between. The DNA of the CDR3 is TGTGCCAGCAGCCCGACAGGTACAATGAACACTGAAGCTTTCTTT. Amino acids: CASSPTGTMNTEAFF.

This clone came up a few times. A junction end diverges from the germline sequence, so it may reflect a read error. The CDR3 DNA is TGCGCCAGCAGTCAATATCTACCGGGACACGGCCGGTTTGGTGCCTTC. It codes for CASSQYLPGHGRFGAF. V and J are TRBV23-1 and TRBJ1-2; D might be TRBD1 (6 bases). TRBV23-1 is labeled an ORF, and its function is uncertain. The CDR3 spans 16 residues.

The chain joins TRBV5-4 to TRBJ2-7; 8 bases map to TRBD1. Germline values: CDR1 SGHNT, CDR2 YYREEE (reference sequence). The CDR3 spans 17 residues. V lost 3 bases to trimming and J lost 1 base; unmatched junction nucleotides: 12. This CDR3 is CASSSRAADRASYEQYF. CDR3 DNA sequence: TGTGCCAGCAGCTCAAGGGCGGCGGACAGGGCATCCTACGAGCAGTACTTC. The full variable domain, with the rest looked up from reference TRBV5-4 and TRBJ2-7, is ETGVTQSPTHLIKTRGQQVTLRCSSQSGHNTVSWYQQALGQGPQFIFQYYREEENGRGNFPPRFSGLQFPNYSSELNVNALELDDSALYLCASSSRAADRASYEQYFGPGTRLTVT.